What follows is one T cell receptor beta chain and its context. One base away lies a much larger clone, so this may be a sequencing read error. This sample is part of a study of glioma-infiltrating T cells. About the research overall: Glioblastomas were WHO grade IV, sampled at first diagnosis; low-grade were grade II. Presurgical dexamethasone in glioma patients lasted six or fewer days.

Using RNA template, CDR3s of TCR alpha and beta were amplified with iRepertoire arm-PCR. One entry per CDR3 protein results from TCRdb running MiXCR on the multiplex PCR reads. The sample records a few hundred thousand distinct CDR3 sequences, roughly 41% being singletons. This CDR3 region has 19 residues. Germline V gives CDR1 MDHEN, CDR2 SYDVKM. This sequence originates from a human donor with low-grade glioma or glioblastoma, undergoing nonglioma brain surgery, or in good health (not recorded which). The sequenced material came from glioma tissue, nonneoplastic brain tissue, or PBMCs (not recorded which). The gene calls are TRBV28 and TRBJ2-3; 10 bases agree with TRBD1. The CDR3 spells CASSSLRDRGTSSTHTQYF. Here the CDR3 DNA reads TGTGCCAGCAGTTCCCTCAGGGACAGGGGAACATCTAGCACACATACGCAGTATTTT.